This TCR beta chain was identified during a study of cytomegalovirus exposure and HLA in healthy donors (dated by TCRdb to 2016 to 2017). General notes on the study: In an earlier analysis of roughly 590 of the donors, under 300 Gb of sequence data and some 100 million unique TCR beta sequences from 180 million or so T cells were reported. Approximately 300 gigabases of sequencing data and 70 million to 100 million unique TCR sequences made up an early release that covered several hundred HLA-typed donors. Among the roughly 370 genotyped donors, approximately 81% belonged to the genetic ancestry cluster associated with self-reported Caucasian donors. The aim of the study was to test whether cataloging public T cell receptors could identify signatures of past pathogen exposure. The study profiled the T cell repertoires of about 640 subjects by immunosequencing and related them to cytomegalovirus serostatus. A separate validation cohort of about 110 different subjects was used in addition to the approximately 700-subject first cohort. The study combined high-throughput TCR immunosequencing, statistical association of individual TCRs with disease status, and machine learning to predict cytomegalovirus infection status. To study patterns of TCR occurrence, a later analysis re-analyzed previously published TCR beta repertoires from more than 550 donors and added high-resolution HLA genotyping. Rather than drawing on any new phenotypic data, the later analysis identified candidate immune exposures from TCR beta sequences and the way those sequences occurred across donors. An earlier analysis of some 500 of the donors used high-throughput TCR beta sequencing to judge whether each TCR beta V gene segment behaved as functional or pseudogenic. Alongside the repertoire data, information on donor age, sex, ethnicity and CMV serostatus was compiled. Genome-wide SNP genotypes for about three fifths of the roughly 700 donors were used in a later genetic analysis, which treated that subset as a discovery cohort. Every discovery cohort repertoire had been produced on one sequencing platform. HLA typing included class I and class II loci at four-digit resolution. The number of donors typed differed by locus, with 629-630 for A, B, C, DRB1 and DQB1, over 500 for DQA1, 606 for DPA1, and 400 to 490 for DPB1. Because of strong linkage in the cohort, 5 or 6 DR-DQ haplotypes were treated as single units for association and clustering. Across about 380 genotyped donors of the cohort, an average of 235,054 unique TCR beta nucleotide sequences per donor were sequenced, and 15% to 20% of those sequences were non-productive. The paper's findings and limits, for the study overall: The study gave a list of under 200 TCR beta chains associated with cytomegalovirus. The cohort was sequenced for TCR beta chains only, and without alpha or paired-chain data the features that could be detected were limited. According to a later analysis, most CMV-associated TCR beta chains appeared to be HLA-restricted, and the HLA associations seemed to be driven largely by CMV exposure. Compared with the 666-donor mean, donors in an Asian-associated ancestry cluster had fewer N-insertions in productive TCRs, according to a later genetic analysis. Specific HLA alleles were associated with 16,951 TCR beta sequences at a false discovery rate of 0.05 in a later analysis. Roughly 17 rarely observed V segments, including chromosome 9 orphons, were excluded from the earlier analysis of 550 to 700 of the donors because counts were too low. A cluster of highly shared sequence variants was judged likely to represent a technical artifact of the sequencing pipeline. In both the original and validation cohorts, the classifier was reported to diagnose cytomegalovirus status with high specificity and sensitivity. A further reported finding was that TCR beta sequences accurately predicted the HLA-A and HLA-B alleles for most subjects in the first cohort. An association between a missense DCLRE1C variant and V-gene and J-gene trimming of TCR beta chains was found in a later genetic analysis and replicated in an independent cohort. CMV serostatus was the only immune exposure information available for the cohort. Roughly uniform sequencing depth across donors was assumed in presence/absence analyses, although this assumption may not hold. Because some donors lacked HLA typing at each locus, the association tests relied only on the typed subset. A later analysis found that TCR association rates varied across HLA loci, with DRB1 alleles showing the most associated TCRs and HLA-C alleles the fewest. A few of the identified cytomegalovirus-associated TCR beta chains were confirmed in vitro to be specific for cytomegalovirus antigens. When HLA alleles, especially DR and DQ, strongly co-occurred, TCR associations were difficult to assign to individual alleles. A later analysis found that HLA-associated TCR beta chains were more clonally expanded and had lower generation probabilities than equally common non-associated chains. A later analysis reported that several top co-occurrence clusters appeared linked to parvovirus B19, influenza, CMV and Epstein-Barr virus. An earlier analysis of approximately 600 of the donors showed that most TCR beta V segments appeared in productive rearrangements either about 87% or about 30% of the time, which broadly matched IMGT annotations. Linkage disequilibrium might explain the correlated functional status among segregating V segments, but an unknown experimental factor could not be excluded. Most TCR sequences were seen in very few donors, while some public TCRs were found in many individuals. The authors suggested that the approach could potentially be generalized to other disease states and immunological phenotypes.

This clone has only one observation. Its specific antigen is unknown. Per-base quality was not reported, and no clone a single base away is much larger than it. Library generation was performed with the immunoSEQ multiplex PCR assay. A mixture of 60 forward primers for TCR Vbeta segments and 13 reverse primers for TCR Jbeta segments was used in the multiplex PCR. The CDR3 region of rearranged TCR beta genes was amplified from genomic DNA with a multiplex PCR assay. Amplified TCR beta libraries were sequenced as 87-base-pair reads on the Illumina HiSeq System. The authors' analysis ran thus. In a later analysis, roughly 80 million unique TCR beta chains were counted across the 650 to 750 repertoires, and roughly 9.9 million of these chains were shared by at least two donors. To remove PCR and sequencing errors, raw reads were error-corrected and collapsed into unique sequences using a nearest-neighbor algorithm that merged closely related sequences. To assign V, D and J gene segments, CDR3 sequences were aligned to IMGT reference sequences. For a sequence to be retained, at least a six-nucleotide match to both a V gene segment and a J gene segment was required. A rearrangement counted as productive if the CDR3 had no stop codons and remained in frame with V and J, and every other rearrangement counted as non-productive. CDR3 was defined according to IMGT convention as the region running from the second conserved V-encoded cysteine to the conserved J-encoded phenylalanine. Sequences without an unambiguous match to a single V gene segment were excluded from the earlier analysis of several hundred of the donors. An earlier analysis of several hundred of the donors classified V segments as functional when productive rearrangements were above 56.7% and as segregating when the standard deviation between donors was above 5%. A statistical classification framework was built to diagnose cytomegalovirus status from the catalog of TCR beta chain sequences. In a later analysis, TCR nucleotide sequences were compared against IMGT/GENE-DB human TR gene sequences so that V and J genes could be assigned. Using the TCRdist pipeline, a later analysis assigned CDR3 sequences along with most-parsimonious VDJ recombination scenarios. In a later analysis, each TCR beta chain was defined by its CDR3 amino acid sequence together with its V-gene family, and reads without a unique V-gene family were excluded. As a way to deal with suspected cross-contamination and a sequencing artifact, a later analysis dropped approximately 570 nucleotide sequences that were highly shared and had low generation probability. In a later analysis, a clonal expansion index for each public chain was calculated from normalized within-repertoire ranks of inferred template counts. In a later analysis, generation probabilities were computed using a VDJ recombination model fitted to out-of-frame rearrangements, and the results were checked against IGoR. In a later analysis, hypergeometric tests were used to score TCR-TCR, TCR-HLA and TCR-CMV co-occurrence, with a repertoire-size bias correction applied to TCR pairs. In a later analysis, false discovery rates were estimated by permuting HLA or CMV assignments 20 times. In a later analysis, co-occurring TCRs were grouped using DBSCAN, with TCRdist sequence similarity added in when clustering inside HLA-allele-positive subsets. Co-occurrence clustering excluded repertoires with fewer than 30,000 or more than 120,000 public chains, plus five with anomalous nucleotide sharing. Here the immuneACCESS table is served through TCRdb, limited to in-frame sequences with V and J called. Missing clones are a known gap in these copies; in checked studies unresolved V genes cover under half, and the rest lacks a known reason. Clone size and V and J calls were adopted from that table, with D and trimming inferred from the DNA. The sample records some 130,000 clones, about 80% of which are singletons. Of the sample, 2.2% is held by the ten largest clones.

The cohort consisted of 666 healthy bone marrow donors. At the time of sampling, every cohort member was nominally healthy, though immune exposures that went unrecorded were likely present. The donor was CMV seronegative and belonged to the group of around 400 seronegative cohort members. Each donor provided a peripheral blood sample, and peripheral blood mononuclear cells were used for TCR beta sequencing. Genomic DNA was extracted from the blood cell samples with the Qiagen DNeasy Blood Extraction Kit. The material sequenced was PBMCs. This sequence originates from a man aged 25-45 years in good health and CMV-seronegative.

Here the CDR3 is given as CASSSWLRSGSTHEQYF. The nucleotide sequence reads as follows: TGTGCCAGCAGCTCGTGGTTGCGGAGCGGGAGTACACACGAGCAGTACTTC. The rearranged segments are TRBV5-4 and TRBJ2-7, with 8 central nucleotides matching TRBD2. CDR1 SGHNT and CDR2 YYREEE are derived from the germline V gene (reference sequence). Taken from cysteine to phenylalanine, the CDR3 has 17 residues. CDR3 DNA only is kept here, 51 bases in frame from base 1. Ends trimmed: V by 3 bases, J by 5 bases; bases unmatched to a gene: 16.